This T cell receptor beta chain was retrieved from a study of CD8 T cells in ankylosing spondylitis. Study-wide results and limits: The study identified a TCR beta motif of roughly eight highly homologous variants that appeared characteristic of ankylosing spondylitis blood.

A remark on this clonotype: Antigen unknown.

This CDR3 spans 14 amino acids. Germline-derived CDR1 and CDR2 are SGHVS and FNYEAQ. The V end lost 2 bases, the J end lost 7 bases, and 15 bases lay between the germline ends. TCRdb reanalysed the 5' RACE reads using MiXCR and keeps one entry per CDR3 protein. In the table there are around 220,000 distinct CDR3 sequences, around 19% of which are singletons. Specimen: blood, either unsorted or a sorted T cell fraction (not recorded which). The source is a male donor with ankylosing spondylitis. The chain is built from TRBV7-6 and TRBJ2-7; D is unresolved. CDR3 in amino acids: CASSLLKALGEQYF. DNA for the CDR3: TGTGCCAGCAGCTTACTCAAGGCCTTGGGGGAGCAGTACTTC.